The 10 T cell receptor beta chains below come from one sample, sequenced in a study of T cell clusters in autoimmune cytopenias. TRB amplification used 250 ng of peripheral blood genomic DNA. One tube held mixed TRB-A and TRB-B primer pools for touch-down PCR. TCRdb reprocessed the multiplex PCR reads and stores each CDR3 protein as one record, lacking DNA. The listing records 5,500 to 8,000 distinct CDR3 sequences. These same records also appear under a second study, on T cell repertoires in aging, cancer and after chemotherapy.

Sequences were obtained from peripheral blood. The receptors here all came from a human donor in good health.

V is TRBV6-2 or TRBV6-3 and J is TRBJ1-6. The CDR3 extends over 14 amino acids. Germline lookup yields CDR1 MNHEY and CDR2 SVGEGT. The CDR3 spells CASSYNTYNSPLHF.

The CDR3 loop reads CASSKWSALNTEAFF. This chain connects TRBV19 to TRBJ1-1. Germline V gives CDR1 LNHDA, CDR2 SQIVND (reference sequence). The CDR3 covers 15 residues.

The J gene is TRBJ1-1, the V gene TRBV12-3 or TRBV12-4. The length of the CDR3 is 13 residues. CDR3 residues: CASRWQLNTEAFF.

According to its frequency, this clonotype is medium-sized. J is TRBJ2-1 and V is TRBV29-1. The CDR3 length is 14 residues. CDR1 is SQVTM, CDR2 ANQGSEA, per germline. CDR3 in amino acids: CSVGSGVIDNEQFF.

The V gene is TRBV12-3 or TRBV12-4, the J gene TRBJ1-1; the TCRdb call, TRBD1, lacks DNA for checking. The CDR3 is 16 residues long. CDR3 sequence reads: CASSLEVGQGDGEAFF.

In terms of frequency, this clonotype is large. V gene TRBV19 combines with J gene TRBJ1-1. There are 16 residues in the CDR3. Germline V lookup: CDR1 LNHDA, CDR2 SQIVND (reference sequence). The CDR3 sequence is CASSILLRGGDTEAFF.

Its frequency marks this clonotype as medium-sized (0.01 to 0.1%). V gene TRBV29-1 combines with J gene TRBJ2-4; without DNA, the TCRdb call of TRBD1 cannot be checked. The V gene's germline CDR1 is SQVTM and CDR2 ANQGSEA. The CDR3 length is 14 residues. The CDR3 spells CSVVQTGNKNIQYF.

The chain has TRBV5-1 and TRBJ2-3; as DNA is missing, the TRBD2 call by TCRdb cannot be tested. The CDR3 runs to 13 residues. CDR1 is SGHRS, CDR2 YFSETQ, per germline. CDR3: CASSSGAGDTQYF.

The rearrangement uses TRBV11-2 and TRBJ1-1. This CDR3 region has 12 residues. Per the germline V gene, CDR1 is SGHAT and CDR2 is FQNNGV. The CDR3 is CASSLVGTEAFF.

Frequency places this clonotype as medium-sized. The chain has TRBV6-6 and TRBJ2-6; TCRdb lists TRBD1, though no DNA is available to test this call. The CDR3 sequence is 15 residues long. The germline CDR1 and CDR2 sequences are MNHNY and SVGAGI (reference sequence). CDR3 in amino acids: CASSREGFGANVLTF.